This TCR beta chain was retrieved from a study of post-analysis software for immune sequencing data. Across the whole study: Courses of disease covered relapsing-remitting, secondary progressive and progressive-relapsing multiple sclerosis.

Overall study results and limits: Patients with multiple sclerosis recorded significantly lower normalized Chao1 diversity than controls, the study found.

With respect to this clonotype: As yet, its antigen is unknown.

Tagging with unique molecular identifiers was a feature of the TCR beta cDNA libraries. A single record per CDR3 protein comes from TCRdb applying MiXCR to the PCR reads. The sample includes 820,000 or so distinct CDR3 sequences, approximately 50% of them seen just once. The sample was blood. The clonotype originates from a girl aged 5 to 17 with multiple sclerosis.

Here the CDR3 DNA reads TGCAGTGCTAGCAGACTAGCGGGATTTGATACGCAGTATTTT. It translates to CSASRLAGFDTQYF. The chain employs TRBV20-1 and TRBJ2-3, with 11 bases aligning to TRBD2. V shed 3 bases, J shed 6 bases, and the junction held 5 bases outside the gene matches. Germline V gene sequence: CDR1 DFQATT, CDR2 SNEGSKA (reference sequence). CDR3 length: 14 amino acids.